What follows are 10 T cell receptor beta chains derived from one specimen sequenced in a study of shared clonotypes between healthy human individuals. This table comes from immunoSEQ multiplex PCR, and its TCRdb copy is limited to in-frame clones, with some not included. The repertoire has some 680,000 clones, roughly 73% of them found once; the top ten carry more than 1.5%. Material: memory CD4+ T cells sorted from blood. Subset reported: CD45RA-negative fraction. The receptor set was obtained from a woman aged 25 to 45 in good health.

The chain carries TRBV18 and TRBJ2-3; D may be TRBD1 (6 bases). The V gene lost 3 bases and the J gene lost 3 bases, with 16 bases spanning the gap. The CDR3 sequence is 16 residues long. Germline loops: CDR1 KGHSH, CDR2 LQKENI. CDR3 protein: CASSPIRTAPTDTQYF. CDR3 in DNA: TGTGCCAGCTCACCCATCCGGACAGCACCAACAGATACGCAGTATTTT.

This clone was seen a handful of times. The chain carries TRBV5-1 and TRBJ2-7; D ambiguous. The CDR3 covers 13 residues. Germline V gene data show CDR1 as SGHRS and CDR2 as YFSETQ. V lost 4 bases and J 4 bases, leaving 12 bases between the germline ends. This CDR3 reads CASSPTLGYEQYF. As DNA, the CDR3 is TGCGCCAGCAGCCCGACTCTAGGTTACGAGCAGTACTTC.

The chain recombines TRBV2 with TRBJ2-7, with D unresolved. Trimming cost V 6 bases and J 4 bases, with 10 bases left between them. This CDR3 contains 12 residues. Germline V gene sequence: CDR1 SNHLY, CDR2 FYNNEI. The DNA for the CDR3 is TGTGCCAGCAGGGGAACGCTATACGAGCAGTACTTC. It codes for CASRGTLYEQYF.

The chain links TRBV5-1 to TRBJ2-7; D remains ambiguous. Trimming took off 2 bases at V and 4 bases at J, with 10 bases between the two ends. The germline CDR1 and CDR2 sequences are SGHRS and YFSETQ. The CDR3 is made up of 13 amino acids. CDR3 loop: CASSFASGYEQYF. The CDR3, as DNA: TGCGCCAGCAGCTTTGCTTCTGGGTACGAGCAGTACTTC. Full variable domain (missing parts from reference TRBV5-1 and TRBJ2-7): KAGVTQTPRYLIKTRGQQVTLSCSPISGHRSVSWYQQTPGQGLQFLFEYFSETQRNKGNFPGRFSGRQFSNSRSEMNVSTLELGDSALYLCASSFASGYEQYFGPGTRLTVT.

V gene TRBV6-5 combines with J gene TRBJ2-7, with D perhaps TRBD2 (6 bases). Germline V gene data show CDR1 as MNHEY and CDR2 as SVGAGI. V lost 0 bases and J lost 0, with 9 bases in between. The CDR3 loop spans 15 amino acids. CDR3 loop: CASSYSISGSYEQYF. As DNA, the CDR3 is TGTGCCAGCAGTTACTCGATTAGCGGCTCCTACGAGCAGTACTTC.

This rearrangement joins TRBV7-9 to TRBJ1-1; TRBD1 is a possible D gene (5 bases). Germline CDR1 SEHNR, CDR2 FQNEAQ (reference sequence). This CDR3 is built from 16 residues. V was trimmed by 4 bases and J by 4 bases, leaving 19 bases between them. CDR3 sequence: CASSSDLRGRSTEAFF. In DNA, the CDR3 is TGTGCCAGCAGCTCGGACTTAAGGGGTCGGAGCACTGAAGCTTTCTTT.

This clone appeared a single time. The chain carries TRBV28 and TRBJ1-5, with 9 bases fitting TRBD1. CDR1 MDHEN and CDR2 SYDVKM come from the germline V gene. The CDR3 covers 15 residues. The trim removed 6 bases at V and 6 bases at J, leaving 9 bases unmatched. The chain's CDR3 is CASRSGQGEGQPQHF. DNA for the CDR3: TGTGCCAGCAGATCGGGACAGGGCGAGGGTCAGCCCCAGCATTTT.

The genes are TRBV7-2 and TRBJ2-1; D perhaps matches TRBD2 (6 bases). Germline assignment: CDR1 SGHTA and CDR2 FQGNSA. This CDR3 is 13 amino acids long. V lost 4 bases to trimming and J lost 5 bases, with 9 bases between them. The CDR3 coding sequence is TGTGCCAGCAGCTCCCAGCGGGACAATGAGCAGTTCTTC. Protein: CASSSQRDNEQFF.

Concerning this clone itself: The same CDR3 is also encoded by other DNA sequences in this sample. V gene TRBV28 combines with J gene TRBJ2-6; perhaps D is TRBD1 or TRBD2 (6 bases each). The CDR3 is 15 residues long. CDR1 MDHEN and CDR2 SYDVKM come from the germline V gene. V lost 6 bases and J lost 3, with 12 bases in between. As DNA, the CDR3 is TGTGCCAGCAGCTTAGGGGGGAGTGGGGCCAACGTCCTGACTTTC. Translated, it gives CASSLGGSGANVLTF. Full variable domain (outside the CDR3, taken from reference TRBV28 and TRBJ2-6): DVKVTQSSRYLVKRTGEKVFLECVQDMDHENMFWYRQDPGLGLRLIYFSYDVKMKEKGDIPEGYSVSREKKERFSLILESASTNQTSMYLCASSLGGSGANVLTFGAGSRLTVL.

V is TRBV6-5 and J is TRBJ2-5, with D perhaps TRBD1 or TRBD2 (5 bases each). The germline V and J ends were trimmed by 7 bases and 7 bases, with 16 bases remaining between them. The V gene's germline CDR1 is MNHEY and CDR2 SVGAGI. The length of the CDR3 is 13 residues. The CDR3 loop is CASIGAAGGTQYF. CDR3 nucleotides: TGTGCCAGCATCGGGGCCGCCGGCGGGACCCAGTACTTC.